Sequencing of this TCR beta chain was carried out in a study of T cell changes during pregnancy in multiple sclerosis. Germline V CDR1 and CDR2: LNHDA, SQIVND (reference sequence). Germline trimming cut 0 bases from V and 7 bases from J; bases unmatched to any gene: 4. This CDR3 region has 15 residues. Measured with immunoSEQ multiplex PCR; TCRdb has only the in-frame clones, and not every one. The data show approximately 58,000 clones, about 90% seen once. The TCR originated in a female donor in good health, enrolled as a control in a pregnancy study. Sequences were derived from CD4+ T cells from peripheral blood mononuclear cells, sampled after pregnancy. The chain couples TRBV19 to TRBJ2-1, with 9 positions matching TRBD1. The CDR3 nucleotides are TGTGCCAGTAGTATAGATGGACAGGGGTTAAATGAGCAGTTCTTC. Protein product: CASSIDGQGLNEQFF.